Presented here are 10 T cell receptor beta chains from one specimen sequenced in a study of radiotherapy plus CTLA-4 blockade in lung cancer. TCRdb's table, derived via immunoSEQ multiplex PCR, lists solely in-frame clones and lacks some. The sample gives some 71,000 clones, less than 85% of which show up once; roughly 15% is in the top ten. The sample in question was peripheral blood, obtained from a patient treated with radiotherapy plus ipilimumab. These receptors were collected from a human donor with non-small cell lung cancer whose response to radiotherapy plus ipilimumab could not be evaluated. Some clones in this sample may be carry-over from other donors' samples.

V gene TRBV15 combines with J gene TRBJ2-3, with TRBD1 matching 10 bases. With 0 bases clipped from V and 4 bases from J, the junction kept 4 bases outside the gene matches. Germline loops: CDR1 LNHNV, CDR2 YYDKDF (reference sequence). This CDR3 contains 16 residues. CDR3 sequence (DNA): TGTGCCACCAGCAGAGAACGGACAGGGGGAGCAGATACGCAGTATTTT. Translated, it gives CATSRERTGGADTQYF.

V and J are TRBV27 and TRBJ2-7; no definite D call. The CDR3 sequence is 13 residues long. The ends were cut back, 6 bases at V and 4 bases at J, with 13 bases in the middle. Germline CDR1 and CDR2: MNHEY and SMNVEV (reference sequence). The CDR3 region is CASRGNAPYEQYF. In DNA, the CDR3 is TGTGCCAGCAGGGGCAATGCCCCTTACGAGCAGTACTTC.

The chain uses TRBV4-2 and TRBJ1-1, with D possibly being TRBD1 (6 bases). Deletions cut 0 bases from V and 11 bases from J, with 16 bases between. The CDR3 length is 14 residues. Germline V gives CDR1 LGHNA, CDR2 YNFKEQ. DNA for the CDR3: TGTGCCAGCAGCCAAGATTGGGTCAGGGGCGAGGCTTTCTTT. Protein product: CASSQDWVRGEAFF.

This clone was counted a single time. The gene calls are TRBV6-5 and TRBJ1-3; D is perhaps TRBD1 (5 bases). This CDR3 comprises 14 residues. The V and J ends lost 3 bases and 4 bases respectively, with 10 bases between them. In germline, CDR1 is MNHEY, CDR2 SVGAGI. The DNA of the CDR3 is TGTGCCAGCAGTTATGACAGAAAAGGAAACACCATATATTTT. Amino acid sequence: CASSYDRKGNTIYF.

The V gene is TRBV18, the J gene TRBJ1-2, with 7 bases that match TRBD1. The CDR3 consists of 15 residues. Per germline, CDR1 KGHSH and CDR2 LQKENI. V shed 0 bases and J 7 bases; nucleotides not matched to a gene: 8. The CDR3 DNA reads TGTGCCAGCTCACCACCCGGACAGGACCTATCTGGCTACACCTTC. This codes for CASSPPGQDLSGYTF.

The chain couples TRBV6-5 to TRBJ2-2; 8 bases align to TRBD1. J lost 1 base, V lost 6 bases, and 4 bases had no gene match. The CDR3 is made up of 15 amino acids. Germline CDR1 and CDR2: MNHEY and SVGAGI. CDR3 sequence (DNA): TGTGCCAGCAGACGGGGGACAGGGAACACCGGGGAGCTGTTTTTT. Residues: CASRRGTGNTGELFF.

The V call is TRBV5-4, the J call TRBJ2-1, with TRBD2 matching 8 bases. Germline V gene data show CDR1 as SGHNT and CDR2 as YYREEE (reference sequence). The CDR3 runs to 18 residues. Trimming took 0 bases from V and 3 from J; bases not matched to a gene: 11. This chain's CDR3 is CASSLAGGGRYHYNEQFF. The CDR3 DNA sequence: TGTGCCAGCAGCTTGGCCGGGGGGGGCCGTTACCACTACAATGAGCAGTTCTTC.

CDR3 DNA: TGTGCCAGCAGTGAATTGGAGGCAGCTACGAATGAAAAACTGTTTTTT. Its protein is CASSELEAATNEKLFF. The genes are TRBV2 and TRBJ1-4, with D unclear. CDR1 is SNHLY, CDR2 FYNNEI, per germline. The germline V and J ends were trimmed by 2 bases and 5 bases, with 15 bases remaining between them. The CDR3 contains 16 residues.

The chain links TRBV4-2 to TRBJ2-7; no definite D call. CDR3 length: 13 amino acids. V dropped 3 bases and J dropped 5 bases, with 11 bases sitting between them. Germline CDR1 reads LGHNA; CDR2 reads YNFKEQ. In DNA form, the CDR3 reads TGTGCCAGCAGCCAGTCGGTCATGGACGAGCAGTACTTC. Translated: CASSQSVMDEQYF.

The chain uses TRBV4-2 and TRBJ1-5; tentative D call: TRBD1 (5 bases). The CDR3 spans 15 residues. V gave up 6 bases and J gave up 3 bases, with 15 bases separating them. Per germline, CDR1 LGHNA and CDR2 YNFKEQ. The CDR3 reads CASSRGVGVNQPQHF. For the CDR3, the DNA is TGTGCCAGCAGTCGCGGGGTGGGGGTCAATCAGCCCCAGCATTTT.